The 4 T cell receptor beta chains below come from one sample, sequenced in a study of T cell repertoires in cytomegalovirus infection. TCRdb passed the reads through MiXCR, listing each CDR3 protein once. This sample has approximately 120,000 distinct CDR3 sequences, with 32% found just once. Their antigens are not known. The sequencing used CD8+ T cells from cultured PBMCs, collected from culture after CMV antigen stimulation. Receptors originate from a human donor in good health (CMV status not recorded). Some clones in this sample may be carry-over from other donors' samples.

This chain links TRBV5-4 with TRBJ2-4, with D perhaps TRBD1 (5 bases). CDR1 is SGHNT and CDR2 is YYREEE in the germline V gene (reference sequence). Trimming removed 3 bases at V and 1 base at J, with 5 bases between. The CDR3 spans 13 residues. CDR3: CASSYRAKNIQYF. CDR3 in DNA: TGTGCCAGCAGCTACAGGGCCAAAAACATTCAGTACTTC.

The chain carries TRBV5-5 and TRBJ2-2; 8 nucleotides match TRBD1. V was pared by 4 bases and J by 7 bases, with 12 bases of the junction left unmatched. Per the germline V gene, CDR1 is SGHKS and CDR2 is YYEKEE (reference sequence). CDR3 length equals 16 residues. The CDR3: CASSPRSMDRVGELFF. The DNA of the CDR3 is TGTGCCAGCAGCCCTCGTTCCATGGACAGGGTCGGGGAGCTGTTTTTT.

This clonotype was counted between two and nine times. J is TRBJ2-3 and V is TRBV28; D possibly corresponds to TRBD1 (7 bases). The CDR3 is made up of 15 amino acids. Trimming left V 3 bases short and J 2 bases short, with 12 bases between. CDR1 MDHEN and CDR2 SYDVKM come from the germline V gene. The CDR3 loop is CASSLQGGHTDTQYF. The CDR3 DNA follows: TGTGCCAGCAGTTTGCAGGGGGGTCACACAGATACGCAGTATTTT.

CDR3 nucleotide sequence: TGTGCCAGCAGTTTAGCGTCCCAAGGGGGTAGTGGAGATACGCAGTATTTT. It is translated as CASSLASQGGSGDTQYF. The rearrangement uses TRBV12-3 or TRBV12-4 and TRBJ2-3; D possibly corresponds to TRBD1 (6 bases). This CDR3 has 17 residues. V lost 0 bases, J lost 5 bases, and 18 bases lay in between.